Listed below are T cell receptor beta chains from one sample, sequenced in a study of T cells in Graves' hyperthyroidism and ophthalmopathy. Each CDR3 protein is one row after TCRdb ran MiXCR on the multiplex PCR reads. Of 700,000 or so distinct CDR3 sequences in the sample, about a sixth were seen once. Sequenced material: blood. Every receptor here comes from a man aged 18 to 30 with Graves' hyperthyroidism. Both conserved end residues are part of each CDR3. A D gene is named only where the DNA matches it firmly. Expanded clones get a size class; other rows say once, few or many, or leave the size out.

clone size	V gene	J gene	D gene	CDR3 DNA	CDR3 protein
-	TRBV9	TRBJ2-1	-	TGTGCCAGCAGCGTAGAGCAAAGGGGTGAGCAGTTCTTC	CASSVEQRGEQFF
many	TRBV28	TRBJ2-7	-	TGTGCCAGCAGTTTCCCCGGAACACGGCAGTACTTC	CASSFPGTRQYF
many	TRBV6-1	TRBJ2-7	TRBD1	TGTGCCAGCAGCAAGCGACGGACAGGTAGCACACATTTTAGCTCCTACGAGCAGTACTTC	CASSKRRTGSTHFSSYEQYF
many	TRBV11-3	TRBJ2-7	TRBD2	TGTGCCAGCAGCTTACCGGGACTAGCAGGCTACGAGCAGTACTTC	CASSLPGLAGYEQYF
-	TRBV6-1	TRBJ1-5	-	TGTGCCAGCAGTGAAAGAAAGGGAAGCAATCAGCCCCAGCATTTT	CASSERKGSNQPQHF
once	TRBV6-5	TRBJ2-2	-	TGTGCCAGCAGTACGGACACCCTTCCGAACACCGGGGAGCTGTTTTTT	CASSTDTLPNTGELFF
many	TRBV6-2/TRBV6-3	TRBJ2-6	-	TGTGCCAGCAGCTACAGGGTGGGCGTCCTGACTTTC	CASSYRVGVLTF
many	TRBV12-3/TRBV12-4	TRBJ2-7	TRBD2	TGTGCCAGCAGACTAGCGGGAGAGGGTGGCGAGCAGTACTTC	CASRLAGEGGEQYF
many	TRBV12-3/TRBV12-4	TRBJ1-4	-	TGTGCCAGCAGTCCCGGGCTTAAACTGTTTTTT	CASSPGLKLFF
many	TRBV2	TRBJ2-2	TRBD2	TGTGCCAGCAGGCTGACTAGCGGGACGAACACCGGGGAGCTGTTTTTT	CASRLTSGTNTGELFF
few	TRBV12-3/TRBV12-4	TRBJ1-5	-	TGTGCCAGCAGCGCGGGGGGGCGCAATCAGCCCCAGCATTTT	CASSAGGRNQPQHF
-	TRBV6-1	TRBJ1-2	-	TGTGCCAGCAGCCGCGAAGGACCCGGACAGCTCTATGGCTACACCTTC	CASSREGPGQLYGYTF
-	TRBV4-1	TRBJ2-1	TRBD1	TGCGCCAGCAGCCAAGTAACGACAGGGGCCGGATACAATGAGCAGTTCTTC	CASSQVTTGAGYNEQFF
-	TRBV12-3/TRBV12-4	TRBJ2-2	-	TGTGCCAGCAGTTTAGCGCTGGGGGGCGGGAGTTGGACCGGGGAGCTGTTTTTT	CASSLALGGGSWTGELFF
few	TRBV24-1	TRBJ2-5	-	TGTGCCACCAGTGATTCGCCCGGGACCCAGTACTTC	CATSDSPGTQYF
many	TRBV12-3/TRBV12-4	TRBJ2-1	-	TGTGCCACCGGCGACGGGAGCAATGAGCAGTTCTTC	CATGDGSNEQFF
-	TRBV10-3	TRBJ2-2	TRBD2	TGTGCCATCAGTCTGACTAGCTCCGGGGAGCTGTTTTTT	CAISLTSSGELFF
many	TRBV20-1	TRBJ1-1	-	TGCAGTGCTCGCCCTCAGGTTAACACTGAAGCTTTCTTT	CSARPQVNTEAFF
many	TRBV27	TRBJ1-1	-	TGTGCCAGCAGTGTAACCCGACATAGGAACACTGAAGCTTTCTTT	CASSVTRHRNTEAFF
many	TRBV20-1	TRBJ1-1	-	TGCAGTGCTGAAGGACAGCGATACTTGAACACTGAAGCTTTCTTT	CSAEGQRYLNTEAFF
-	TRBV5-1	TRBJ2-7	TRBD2	TGCGCCAGCAGCTTGGCGCCGGGACTAGGGACCTACGAGCAGTACTTC	CASSLAPGLGTYEQYF
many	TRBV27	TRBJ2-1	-	TGTGCCAGTCGTAATCCAGGGAATGAGCAGTTCTTC	CASRNPGNEQFF
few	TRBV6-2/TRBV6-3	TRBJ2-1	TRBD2	TGTGCCAGCAGTTACTCCCTAGCGGGAGCCTTCTACAATGAGCAGTTCTTC	CASSYSLAGAFYNEQFF
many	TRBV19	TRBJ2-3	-	TGTGCCAGTAGTCCCGCCCGGACAGAAATATCCACAGATACGCAGTATTTT	CASSPARTEISTDTQYF
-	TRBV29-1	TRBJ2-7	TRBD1	TGCAGCGTTAGGACAGGGTTTAGCTACGAGCAGTACTTC	CSVRTGFSYEQYF
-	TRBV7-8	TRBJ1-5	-	TGTGCCAGCAGACTGAGGGGGACAAGCACAGATACGCAGCATTTT	CASRLRGTSTDTQHF
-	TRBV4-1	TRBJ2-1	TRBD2	TGCGCCAGCAGCCAAGAATGGGGAAGTAGCGGGAGGGATTACCCGCAGTTCTTC	CASSQEWGSSGRDYPQFF
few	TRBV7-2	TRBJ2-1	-	TGTGCCAGCACCGCCTTGGGTTACAATGAGCAGTTCTTC	CASTALGYNEQFF